A single sample gave rise to the 32 T cell receptor beta chains below, sequenced in a study of spatial heterogeneity in lung cancer. As to time point: blood at routine non-recurrence follow-up after resection. The sequenced material consisted of unsorted whole RNA from tumor, nontumor lung or frozen PBMC. TCRdb recomputed calls from the 5' RACE reads with MiXCR, one row per CDR3 protein. The sample contains around 110,000 distinct CDR3 sequences, 9% to 15% of which appear only once. The sample consisted of PBMCs, taken at follow-up. These receptors were obtained from a male donor with early-stage non-small cell lung cancer.

The chain couples TRBV29-1 to TRBJ2-7; D remains unclear. The CDR3 has 13 amino acids. Germline CDR1 reads SQVTM; CDR2 reads ANQGSEA. Trimming pared 5 bases from V and 0 bases from J, leaving 11 bases between. Here the CDR3 DNA reads TGCAGCGTTTTCGGCAGCTACTCCTACGAGCAGTACTTC. It codes for CSVFGSYSYEQYF.

At least ten counts were recorded for this clonotype. The chain combines TRBV6-5 with TRBJ2-2; 10 bases fit TRBD1. The junction had 12 bases not matched to a gene; V was cut back by 7 bases and J by 1 base. This CDR3 contains 18 residues. The V gene's germline CDR1 is MNHEY and CDR2 SVGAGI. CDR3 DNA: TGTGCCAGCAAGAAGAGACAGGGGGCCTATGAGAACACCGGGGAGCTGTTTTTT. It translates to CASKKRQGAYENTGELFF.

The chain recombines TRBV3-1 with TRBJ2-7, with D possibly being TRBD1 (7 bases). V was trimmed by 1 base and J by 3 bases, leaving 13 bases between them. Looked up from germline, CDR1 is LGHDT and CDR2 is YNNKEL (reference sequence). The CDR3 extends over 15 amino acids. This CDR3 reads CASSQGAGGSYEQYF. The CDR3, as DNA: TGTGCCAGCAGCCAAGGGGCAGGGGGGAGCTACGAGCAGTACTTC.

This clonotype came up a few times. The chain is built from TRBV10-3 and TRBJ2-1; a weak D match, TRBD1 (6 bases). The CDR3 has 15 residues. The V gene lost 5 bases and the J gene lost 0 bases, with 11 bases spanning the gap. Germline V gene lookup returns CDR1 ENHRY and CDR2 SYGVKD. The CDR3 is CAISYRQASYNEQFF. DNA for the CDR3: TGTGCCATCAGTTACCGACAGGCCTCCTACAATGAGCAGTTCTTC.

The V and J genes are TRBV5-1 and TRBJ1-1; 9 bases agree with TRBD1. CDR3 size: 16 residues. The germline V gene has CDR1 SGHRS and CDR2 YFSETQ. Trimming removed 0 bases from V and 4 bases from J; junction bases left unmatched: 7. The CDR3 protein is CASSLDRGLGSTEAFF. CDR3 nucleotide sequence: TGCGCCAGCAGCTTGGACAGGGGGCTAGGTAGCACTGAAGCTTTCTTT.

In its sample, this clonotype was seen many times. The rearrangement joins TRBV12-3 or TRBV12-4 to TRBJ1-5; D remains unclear. The CDR3 consists of 15 residues. The ends were cut back, 3 bases at V and 0 bases at J, with 9 bases in the middle. The CDR3 nucleotides read TGTGCCAGCAGTTTGATGCCCAATAGCAATCAGCCCCAGCATTTT. It yields the protein CASSLMPNSNQPQHF.

About this clonotype itself: A clone one base away is much larger, so this may be a read error. This chain joins TRBV20-1 and TRBJ2-3; no firm D call. Trimming pared 7 bases from V and 2 bases from J, leaving 16 bases between. The CDR3 is 14 residues long. Per the germline V gene, CDR1 is DFQATT and CDR2 is SNEGSKA (reference sequence). CDR3 sequence (DNA): TGCAGTGTTAGCTCCGTTCGAGCCACAGATACGCAGTATTTT. Residues: CSVSSVRATDTQYF.

A few counts support this clonotype. V and J are TRBV7-3 and TRBJ2-3; 12 nucleotides line up with TRBD2. CDR1 and CDR2 from the germline V gene are SGHTA and FQGTGA. The CDR3 covers 14 residues. V shed 2 bases and J 7 bases; nucleotides not matched to a gene: 1. The DNA for the CDR3 is TGTGCCAGCAGCTTACTAGCGGGGGGGCATACGCAGTATTTT. It codes for CASSLLAGGHTQYF.

Ten or more counts support this clonotype. The V gene is TRBV2, the J gene TRBJ2-1; maybe TRBD2 (6 bases). This CDR3 has 15 residues. Trimming removed 6 bases at V and 10 bases at J, with 22 bases between. The germline V gene encodes CDR1 SNHLY and CDR2 FYNNEI. The CDR3 protein is CASRNPSGFGLEQFF. CDR3 nucleotide sequence: TGTGCCAGCAGGAACCCCAGCGGGTTTGGTTTAGAGCAGTTCTTC.

The genes are TRBV2 and TRBJ1-5, with D tentatively TRBD1 (6 bases). Germline V lookup: CDR1 SNHLY, CDR2 FYNNEI. V gave up 7 bases and J gave up 4 bases, with 11 bases separating them. This CDR3 has 13 residues. CDR3 in DNA: TGTGCCAGCACCTACAGGGAAAATCAGCCCCAGCATTTT. Protein sequence: CASTYRENQPQHF.

CDR3: CASSPGEVSNQPQHF. The CDR3, as DNA: TGTGCCAGCAGTCCAGGGGAAGTGAGCAATCAGCCCCAGCATTTT. The chain carries TRBV27 and TRBJ1-5; weak D call: TRBD1 (6 bases). Germline CDR1 is MNHEY and CDR2 is SMNVEV (reference sequence). The CDR3 loop spans 15 amino acids. V lost 5 bases and J 1 base, leaving 12 bases between the germline ends.

This clonotype was counted many times. Here the CDR3 DNA reads TGTGCCAGCAGTTTGACAGGGACCGGGGAGCTGTTTTTT. Residues: CASSLTGTGELFF. The genes are TRBV27 and TRBJ2-2; 7 positions agree with TRBD1. Trimming cost V 3 bases and J 5 bases; bases outside gene matches: 0. Germline values: CDR1 MNHEY, CDR2 SMNVEV (reference sequence). The length of the CDR3 is 13 residues.

This clonotype was seen many times. This chain connects TRBV29-1 to TRBJ1-1, with D uncertain. This CDR3 has 10 amino acids. Trimming removed 4 bases from V and 6 bases from J, with 6 bases in between. Germline V gives CDR1 SQVTM, CDR2 ANQGSEA. The CDR3 nucleotides read TGCAGCGTTGTGGGTTCTGAAGCTTTCTTT. Protein sequence: CSVVGSEAFF.

The rearrangement uses TRBV7-2 and TRBJ2-7; 12 bases fit TRBD2. This CDR3 spans 15 amino acids. Germline CDR1 and CDR2: SGHTA and FQGNSA. V lost 5 bases to trimming and J lost 6 bases; unmatched junction nucleotides: 8. CDR3 amino acids: CASSPWTSGVGEQYF. CDR3 DNA sequence: TGTGCCAGCAGCCCTTGGACTAGCGGGGTTGGCGAGCAGTACTTC.

In its sample, this clonotype was seen many times. This sequence joins TRBV29-1 and TRBJ2-7; D is ambiguous. CDR3 size: 11 residues. V was pared by 1 base and J by 4 bases, with 5 bases between. The germline gives CDR1 SQVTM, CDR2 ANQGSEA. The CDR3 DNA reads TGCAGCGTTGAAGGAGGATACGAGCAGTACTTC. Amino acids: CSVEGGYEQYF.

The chain uses TRBV5-1 and TRBJ2-2; no definite D call. V lost 4 bases to trimming and J lost 7 bases, with 17 bases between them. Germline values: CDR1 SGHRS, CDR2 YFSETQ. This CDR3 has 15 residues. In DNA form, the CDR3 reads TGCGCCAGCAGCGTCCTGGCGACCAGGCGCGGGGAGCTGTTTTTT. This gives the protein CASSVLATRRGELFF.

This clonotype was seen more than once but under ten times. This chain joins TRBV14 and TRBJ1-1; D is ambiguous. The germline gives CDR1 SGHDN, CDR2 FVKESK. Trimming pared 3 bases from V and 6 bases from J, leaving 11 bases between. CDR3 size: 13 residues. This chain's CDR3 is CASSQRTPPEAFF. The CDR3 DNA reads TGTGCCAGCAGCCAGAGGACCCCTCCTGAAGCTTTCTTT.

V is TRBV11-2 and J is TRBJ2-2, with D perhaps being TRBD1 or TRBD2 (5 bases each). Germline V gene lookup returns CDR1 SGHAT and CDR2 FQNNGV. This CDR3 comprises 16 residues. The V end was cut by 5 bases, the J end by 0 bases, with 13 bases between. As DNA, the CDR3 is TGTGCCAGCAGCAGTTCCGGGACGACGAACACCGGGGAGCTGTTTTTT. Its protein product is CASSSSGTTNTGELFF.

This clonotype was found a few times. This chain links TRBV6-5 with TRBJ2-1; TRBD2 aligns across 10 bases. Trimming removed 4 bases from V and 5 bases from J; junction bases left unmatched: 5. Germline CDR1 reads MNHEY; CDR2 reads SVGAGI. CDR3 size: 15 residues. CDR3 nucleotides: TGTGCCAGCAGTTCACCTAGCGGGGGAAACAATGAGCAGTTCTTC. Its translation: CASSSPSGGNNEQFF.

The rearrangement uses TRBV10-3 and TRBJ2-3; no clear D gene. The germline V gene has CDR1 ENHRY and CDR2 SYGVKD. Trimming took 8 bases from V and 5 from J, leaving 17 bases between them. This CDR3 spans 14 amino acids. CDR3 nucleotide sequence: TGTGCCATCTCAGGCGCAGCCTGGGGAGATACGCAGTATTTT. Protein: CAISGAAWGDTQYF.

This clonotype was observed a few times. CDR3 nucleotides: TGTGCCAGCAGTTTCACCTGGACAACTAAAGAGCAGTTCTTC. It translates to CASSFTWTTKEQFF. The chain carries TRBV12-3 or TRBV12-4 and TRBJ2-1; tentatively, D is TRBD1 (5 bases). The CDR3 is 14 amino acids. V was shortened by 3 bases and J by 10 bases, with 16 bases between the two germline ends.

This clonotype was counted between two and nine times. The gene calls are TRBV5-5 and TRBJ2-6; D is perhaps TRBD2 (5 bases). The V end was cut by 5 bases, the J end by 0 bases, with 9 bases between. The CDR3 consists of 15 residues. From germline, CDR1 is SGHKS and CDR2 YYEKEE (reference sequence). The CDR3 protein is CASRSTSSGANVLTF. Written as DNA, the CDR3 is TGTGCCAGCAGATCAACTAGCTCTGGGGCCAACGTCCTGACTTTC.

This clonotype showed up just a few times. V usage is TRBV19 and J usage is TRBJ2-3; the D is unclear. The V and J ends lost 10 bases and 3 bases respectively, with 14 bases between them. In germline, CDR1 is LNHDA, CDR2 SQIVND (reference sequence). CDR3 size: 13 residues. The chain's CDR3 is CATGEIATDTQYF. DNA for the CDR3: TGTGCCACTGGTGAAATAGCAACAGATACGCAGTATTTT.

V usage is TRBV14 and J usage is TRBJ1-1; D is undetermined. Germline CDR1 and CDR2: SGHDN and FVKESK. This CDR3 spans 14 amino acids. V was clipped by 4 bases and J by 3 bases, with 12 bases between them. The CDR3 DNA is TGTGCCAGCAGCCGAGCGTTCAGGTACACTGAAGCTTTCTTT. The encoded protein is CASSRAFRYTEAFF.

J is TRBJ2-3 and V is TRBV20-1; 11 nucleotides agree with TRBD2. The CDR3 sequence is 18 residues long. The junction had 17 bases not matched to a gene; V was cut back by 5 bases and J by 4 bases. From germline, CDR1 is DFQATT and CDR2 SNEGSKA (reference sequence). CDR3 nucleotide sequence: TGCAGTGCTGAGACGACTAGCGGGGTTTTCGTATCACCAGATACGCAGTATTTT. Translating gives CSAETTSGVFVSPDTQYF.

The table lists this clonotype with a few counts. J is TRBJ2-3 and V is TRBV20-1; 11 bases fit TRBD2. The V gene end was trimmed by 3 bases and the J gene end by 3 bases; junction bases not matched to a gene: 2. This CDR3 has 14 amino acids. Germline loops: CDR1 DFQATT, CDR2 SNEGSKA (reference sequence). The CDR3 region has the DNA TGCAGTGCTAGTAGCGGGGGGGCAACAGATACGCAGTATTTT. Translating gives CSASSGGATDTQYF.

This clonotype was seen a few times. This chain connects TRBV12-3 or TRBV12-4 to TRBJ2-3; D is unresolved. The CDR3 has 13 residues. V was trimmed by 5 bases and J by 6 bases, leaving 12 bases between them. In DNA form, the CDR3 reads TGTGCCAGCAGTCGGGTAGCCCAGGATACGCAGTATTTT. Encoded protein: CASSRVAQDTQYF.

The rearrangement joins TRBV4-1 to TRBJ1-6; D is uncertain. The CDR3 length is 17 residues. Germline loops: CDR1 MGHRA, CDR2 YSYEKL. Trimming took 0 bases from V and 2 from J, leaving 11 bases between them. Here the CDR3 reads CASSQDSGVTYNSPLHF. The CDR3 bases are TGCGCCAGCAGCCAAGATTCCGGAGTTACCTATAATTCACCCCTCCACTTT.

In its sample, this clonotype was seen a few times. The chain joins TRBV20-1 to TRBJ2-7; D assignment may be TRBD1 or TRBD2 (7 bases each). Germline CDR1 DFQATT, CDR2 SNEGSKA (reference sequence). The CDR3 sequence is 12 residues long. V dropped 3 bases and J dropped 6 bases, with 12 bases sitting between them. CDR3 in amino acids: CSASVRGGEQYF. The CDR3 nucleotides read TGCAGTGCTAGTGTCAGGGGGGGCGAGCAGTACTTC.

This clonotype was counted only a few times. The chain links TRBV6-1 to TRBJ1-2; D is unresolved. CDR3 size: 14 residues. Germline V gene sequence: CDR1 MNHNS, CDR2 SASEGT. The ends were cut back, 1 base at V and 8 bases at J, with 14 bases in the middle. The CDR3 DNA is TGTGCCAGCAGTGAAGGAACCCCTGTAGGCGGCTACACCTTC. It yields the protein CASSEGTPVGGYTF.

In this sample, this clonotype turned up many times. CDR3 residues: CASSWGTGGANSYEQYF. DNA for the CDR3: TGTGCCAGCAGTTGGGGGACAGGGGGCGCGAACTCCTACGAGCAGTACTTC. The chain uses TRBV27 and TRBJ2-7, with 12 bases that match TRBD1. The CDR3 has 17 residues. Germline loops: CDR1 MNHEY, CDR2 SMNVEV (reference sequence). V shed 4 bases, J shed 0 bases, and the junction held 7 bases outside the gene matches.

The rearrangement links TRBV20-1 to TRBJ2-7; 11 bases map to TRBD2. This CDR3 is built from 14 residues. The V gene end was trimmed by 6 bases and the J gene end by 7 bases; junction bases not matched to a gene: 11. Germline V CDR1 and CDR2: DFQATT, SNEGSKA (reference sequence). The CDR3 loop is CSAPPIAGGPEQYF. CDR3 nucleotide sequence: TGCAGTGCCCCCCCAATAGCGGGGGGGCCAGAGCAGTACTTC.